The T cell receptor (beta chain) under discussion was sequenced for a study of PD-1 blockade in classical Hodgkin lymphoma. V shed 2 bases and J shed 0 bases, with 9 bases lying between them. Germline CDR1 and CDR2: MNHEY and SVGAGI. The CDR3 contains 15 residues. Time point: cycle 4 day 1 (C4D1), after 6 weeks of nivolumab. Patients all relapsed after autologous stem cell transplantation, and there was variation in brentuximab vedotin exposure. Magnetic negative selection was used to purify CD4+ T cells from thawed PBMCs. Using immunoSEQ multiplex PCR, the repertoire was profiled, and TCRdb retains in-frame clones only, with some absent. This sample has about 17,000 clones, with 78% found just once. For this clone: The antigen remains unidentified.

General study points: Reports described newly diagnosed patients as having lower baseline TCR diversity than healthy donors.

V is TRBV6-5 and J is TRBJ2-3, with D unclear. The sequence was obtained from a human donor with classical Hodgkin lymphoma. The material sequenced was CD4+ T cells from blood, taken before the fourth cycle of nivolumab. The CDR3 region is CASSYGGVSTDTQYF. CDR3 in DNA: TGTGCCAGCAGTTACGGTGGGGTAAGCACAGATACGCAGTATTTT.